This T cell receptor (beta chain) is drawn from a study of blood T cell repertoires in COVID-19 (TCRdb year 2020). Looking at the study overall: The collaborator samples originated in the United States, Italy and Spain and spanned the acute and convalescent phases of COVID-19. The prospective study material was composed of cDNA or gDNA derived from T cells, B-cell-depleted T cells, or PBMCs. Subjects who had been exposed to COVID-19, were actively infected with it, or had recovered from it provided the deeply sampled blood TCRbeta repertoires that made up the dataset. A freely available public database, intended as a resource for researchers studying the immune response to SARS-CoV-2, is where the repertoires were released. The samples were drawn from two sources: the first 160 participants of the ongoing ImmuneRACE study, and 1,254 subjects contributed by 6 global collaborators. The sample metadata nearly always contained a de-identified subject ID, COVID-19 status, age in years and sex. Where available, HLA class I and class II types were obtained from metadata supplied by the sample provider rather than from assay-based typing. What the authors observed across the whole study: Clinical and demographic metadata were provided uncurated, with the amount varying by source and participant.

Collaborating institutions collected whole blood in K2EDTA tubes following their own protocols. For TCRbeta analysis, collaborator samples were shipped as frozen whole blood, as isolated PBMCs, or as DNA extracted from either sample type. The CDR3, from cysteine to phenylalanine, totals 13 residues. CDR3 DNA only is kept here, 39 bases in frame from base 1. CDR1 is given as SGHRS and CDR2 as YFSETQ, both from the germline V gene. The trim is 4 bases for V and 6 bases for J, with a gap of 13 bases between the germline ends. A remark on this clone: This receptor's antigen is unknown. Per-nucleotide qualities are absent, and no much larger clonotype sits a single base away.

The immunoSEQ Assay, a bias-controlled multiplex PCR, was used to amplify TCRbeta CDR3 regions from genomic DNA. In the authors' own workflow: Nucleated cell counts per sample were estimated from amplification of reference gene primers within the assay. Sequence reads were collapsed and filtered to measure the absolute abundance of every unique TCRbeta CDR3 rearrangement. Productive Simpson clonality was computed per sample as the square root of Simpson's diversity index over productive rearrangements. Not all clones reach the TCRdb copy of this immuneACCESS table, which keeps in-frame sequences only. Checked studies attribute under half of the gap to unresolved V genes and leave the rest unexplained. V, J and clone size are taken as reported in that table, and D and trimming were inferred from the DNA itself. This sample comprises 35,000 to 50,000 clones, approximately 80% of them detected only once. The ten most abundant clones make up about 9% of the sample.

What was sequenced was peripheral blood. The rearrangement joined TRBV5-1 to TRBJ1-1, with a weak D call of TRBD1 (5 bases match). The receptor's source is a man aged 70 or older with active or convalescent COVID-19. The CDR3 protein: CASSPRGEAEAFF. The DNA sequence is given as TGCGCCAGCAGCCCGCGGGGGGAGGCTGAAGCTTTCTTT.